A single sample gave rise to the 32 T cell receptor beta chains below, sequenced in a study of blood T cell repertoires in COVID-19. Only in-frame clones appear in the TCRdb table, and some are missing; sequencing was by immunoSEQ multiplex PCR. The table lists some 250,000 clones, 81% of them singletons. The sample comprised peripheral blood. The receptor set was obtained from an elderly woman with COVID-19, enrolled during active disease.

V gene TRBV5-1 combines with J gene TRBJ1-1, with no clear D. From germline, CDR1 is SGHRS and CDR2 YFSETQ. The CDR3 has 13 amino acids. Trimming removed 2 bases from V and 3 bases from J, with 8 bases in between. In nucleotides, the CDR3 is TGCGCCAGCAGCTTCGTTCCGGACACTGAAGCTTTCTTT. It codes for CASSFVPDTEAFF.

The rearrangement links TRBV2 to TRBJ2-7; 9 bases align to TRBD1. Germline-derived CDR1 and CDR2 are SNHLY and FYNNEI. V was pared by 4 bases and J by 2 bases, with 9 bases of the junction left unmatched. This CDR3 is built from 16 residues. CDR3 loop: CASSGLGGQGTYEQYF. The CDR3 DNA reads as TGTGCCAGCAGTGGGCTAGGGGGACAGGGTACCTACGAGCAGTACTTC.

This clone has only one observation. The V and J genes are TRBV6-4 and TRBJ1-2; D uncertain. Germline lookup yields CDR1 MRHNA and CDR2 SNTAGT. Trimming cost V 0 bases and J 7 bases, with 15 bases left between them. The CDR3 runs to 15 residues. The CDR3 nucleotides are TGTGCCAGCAGTGACTCCACCGGTGGGCTAAGTGGCTACACCTTC. It is translated as CASSDSTGGLSGYTF.

This clone was recorded once. The V call is TRBV2, the J call TRBJ1-5; D is undetermined. Trimming removed 6 bases from V and 7 bases from J, with 16 bases in between. Germline CDR1 and CDR2: SNHLY and FYNNEI. The CDR3 has 14 residues. The CDR3 here is CASRELRGGQPQHF. CDR3 in DNA: TGTGCCAGCAGGGAACTAAGAGGTGGACAGCCCCAGCATTTT.

The genes are TRBV29-1 and TRBJ1-2, with D unresolved. Germline CDR1 reads SQVTM; CDR2 reads ANQGSEA. This CDR3 contains 13 residues. V was clipped by 5 bases and J by 0 bases, with 10 bases between them. The CDR3 coding sequence is TGCAGCGTTAGTGGAGGTGCTAACTATGGCTACACCTTC. This encodes CSVSGGANYGYTF.

V and J are TRBV3-1 (or the pseudogene TRBV3-2) and TRBJ1-2, with a possible D match to TRBD1 (5 bases). V was pared by 3 bases and J by 4 bases, with 15 bases between. Germline V lookup: CDR1 LGHDT, CDR2 YNNKEL (reference sequence). The CDR3 length is 15 residues. The CDR3 here is CASSHPSQGGYGYTF. The CDR3 DNA follows: TGTGCCAGCAGCCACCCCTCTCAGGGAGGCTATGGCTACACCTTC.

The gene calls are TRBV19 and TRBJ1-2; tentative D call: TRBD1 (6 bases). From germline, CDR1 is LNHDA and CDR2 SQIVND (reference sequence). The CDR3 runs 14 residues. Trimming took off 7 bases at V and 8 bases at J, with 20 bases between the two ends. CDR3 protein: CASIKTGLPGGYTF. In nucleotides, the CDR3 is TGTGCCAGTATTAAGACAGGATTACCTGGAGGCTACACCTTC.

As DNA, the CDR3 is TGCAGTGCTAGTCCGGGAGTAACAGATACGCAGTATTTT. Protein product: CSASPGVTDTQYF. The chain links TRBV20-1 to TRBJ2-3; D possibly corresponds to TRBD2 (6 bases). The germline gives CDR1 DFQATT, CDR2 SNEGSKA (reference sequence). Trimming removed 3 bases from V and 3 bases from J, with 10 bases in between. The CDR3 length is 13 residues.

This clone was detected a few times. The chain has TRBV27 and TRBJ1-5; 11 bases fit TRBD1. V trimming: 0 bases; J trimming: 4 bases; junction bases outside the gene matches: 5. There are 17 residues in the CDR3. Germline V gene data show CDR1 as MNHEY and CDR2 as SMNVEV (reference sequence). The CDR3 DNA is TGTGCCAGCAGTTTATCGGACAGGGGGCGAGGAAATCAGCCCCAGCATTTT. Translation gives CASSLSDRGRGNQPQHF.

The gene calls are TRBV18 and TRBJ2-1; 9 bases line up with TRBD2. Trimming removed 2 bases from V and 9 bases from J; junction bases left unmatched: 8. This CDR3 contains 15 residues. The V gene's germline CDR1 is KGHSH and CDR2 LQKENI. CDR3 sequence: CASSPSLAGTGEQFF. As DNA, the CDR3 is TGTGCCAGCTCACCAAGCCTAGCGGGAACCGGTGAGCAGTTCTTC.

This chain's CDR3 is CASGGSGMGRTEAFF. The CDR3, as DNA: TGTGCCAGCGGAGGTTCCGGCATGGGCCGCACTGAAGCTTTCTTT. The chain is built from TRBV6-5 and TRBJ1-1; D remains unclear. Germline V gene sequence: CDR1 MNHEY, CDR2 SVGAGI. This CDR3 is 15 amino acids long. V shed 8 bases and J shed 4 bases, with 20 bases lying between them.

This rearrangement joins TRBV21-1 to TRBJ2-7; the table's D call, TRBD2, has no DNA check behind it. TRBV21-1 has pseudogene status. This CDR3 is 15 amino acids long. Here the CDR3 reads CASSTRASGRNEQYF. The CDR3 DNA reads TGTGCCAGCAGCACTCGGGCTAGCGGGAGGAACGAGCAGTACTTC.

This chain joins TRBV12-3 or TRBV12-4 and TRBJ1-2; D gene ambiguous. CDR3 length equals 11 residues. V was clipped by 5 bases and J by 4 bases, with 5 bases between them. This chain's CDR3 is CASSPGYGYTF. The CDR3 DNA reads TGTGCCAGCAGTCCCGGCTATGGCTACACCTTC.

The table lists this clone with many counts. J is TRBJ1-6 and V is TRBV10-3, with D tentatively TRBD1 (5 bases). This CDR3 region has 15 residues. CDR1 is ENHRY, CDR2 SYGVKD, per germline. The V gene lost 2 bases and the J gene lost 5 bases, with 10 bases spanning the gap. The CDR3 spells CAISERGRNNSPLHF. For the CDR3, the DNA is TGTGCCATCAGTGAGAGGGGTCGAAATAATTCACCCCTCCACTTT.

The rearrangement uses TRBV2 and TRBJ1-1, with a weak D call TRBD1 (6 bases). This CDR3 has 14 residues. Germline V lookup: CDR1 SNHLY, CDR2 FYNNEI. Trimming took off 6 bases at V and 3 bases at J, with 14 bases between the two ends. CDR3 sequence (DNA): TGTGCCAGCAGACAGGGTGGTACGTACACTGAAGCTTTCTTT. Translated: CASRQGGTYTEAFF. Combining the CDR3 with reference TRBV2 and TRBJ1-1 gives the whole variable domain EPEVTQTPSHQVTQMGQEVILRCVPISNHLYFYWYRQILGQKVEFLVSFYNNEISEKSEIFDDQFSVERPDGSNFTLKIRSTKLEDSAMYFCASRQGGTYTEAFFGQGTRLTVV.

The chain links TRBV4-1 to TRBJ1-6; the D gene is possibly TRBD1 (6 bases). The CDR3 extends over 14 amino acids. Per germline, CDR1 MGHRA and CDR2 YSYEKL. Trimming cost V 6 bases and J 9 bases, with 15 bases left between them. The DNA of the CDR3 is TGCGCCAGCAGTCGACCGGGACAAGGTTCACCCCTCCACTTT. It yields the protein CASSRPGQGSPLHF.

V is TRBV5-6 and J is TRBJ2-5; the match to TRBD1 covers 9 bases. V lost 4 bases to trimming and J lost 5 bases; unmatched junction nucleotides: 9. The CDR3 runs 15 residues. Germline-derived CDR1 and CDR2 are SGHDT and YYEEEE. Written as DNA, the CDR3 is TGTGCCAGCAGCCTGGGGACAGGGTGGGGGGAGACCCAGTACTTC. Protein: CASSLGTGWGETQYF.

The V call is TRBV4-3, the J call TRBJ2-3, with 9 bases identical to TRBD2. This CDR3 has 16 residues. Germline V gene sequence: CDR1 LGHNA, CDR2 YSLEER. Unmatched junction bases numbered 3, after V lost 0 bases and J lost 2 bases. CDR3 sequence (DNA): TGCGCCAGCAGCCAAGACCGCGGGAGGGCCACAGATACGCAGTATTTT. It is translated as CASSQDRGRATDTQYF.

The CDR3 region has the DNA TGTGCCAGCAGTTACTCAGGGGGCCTGGACGAGCAGTACTTC. This translates into CASSYSGGLDEQYF. The gene calls are TRBV6-5 and TRBJ2-7; TRBD1 matches 7 bases. The CDR3 length is 14 residues. Germline V gene sequence: CDR1 MNHEY, CDR2 SVGAGI. Trimming took 0 bases from V and 5 from J; bases not matched to a gene: 4.

The gene calls are TRBV18 and TRBJ2-5; no clear D. Germline CDR1 KGHSH, CDR2 LQKENI. V lost 2 bases and J lost 5, with 6 bases in between. The CDR3 is 12 residues long. The CDR3: CASSPKSETQYF. CDR3 sequence (DNA): TGTGCCAGCTCACCAAAGAGCGAGACCCAGTACTTC. The entire variable domain, with the rest obtained from reference TRBV18 and TRBJ2-5, is as follows: NAGVMQNPRHLVRRRGQEARLRCSPMKGHSHVYWYRQLPEEGLKFMVYLQKENIIDESGMPKERFSAEFPKEGPSILRIQQVVRGDSAAYFCASSPKSETQYFGPGTRLLVL.

J is TRBJ1-1 and V is TRBV27; the D is unclear. This CDR3 contains 12 residues. Trimming shortened V by 2 bases and J by 7 bases, and 8 bases separated the two germline ends. The germline V gene has CDR1 MNHEY and CDR2 SMNVEV (reference sequence). This chain's CDR3 is CASSLGRGEAFF. DNA of the CDR3: TGTGCCAGCAGTTTAGGAAGAGGTGAAGCTTTCTTT.

The rearrangement links TRBV5-1 to TRBJ2-6; unclear D gene. Germline V gene lookup returns CDR1 SGHRS and CDR2 YFSETQ. Trimming took off 5 bases at V and 1 base at J, with 7 bases between the two ends. The CDR3 contains 14 residues. CDR3 bases: TGCGCCAGCAGAGCGAAATCTGGGGCCAACGTCCTGACTTTC. Its protein is CASRAKSGANVLTF.

This chain links TRBV6-5 with TRBJ1-5; 9 bases align to TRBD1. V trimming: 4 bases; J trimming: 2 bases; junction bases outside the gene matches: 6. This CDR3 is 16 amino acids long. The germline CDR1 and CDR2 sequences are MNHEY and SVGAGI. The CDR3 loop is CASSSGTGSGNQPQHF. In DNA form, the CDR3 reads TGTGCCAGCAGTTCGGGGACAGGGTCTGGCAATCAGCCCCAGCATTTT.

The chain joins TRBV28 to TRBJ1-1, with TRBD1 identical over 7 bases. Germline loops: CDR1 MDHEN, CDR2 SYDVKM. This CDR3 has 14 amino acids. Unmatched junction bases numbered 4, after V lost 6 bases and J lost 0 bases. In DNA form, the CDR3 reads TGTGCCAGCAGGACGACAGGGATGAACACTGAAGCTTTCTTT. Residues: CASRTTGMNTEAFF.

The count of this clone is one. The chain combines TRBV5-6 with TRBJ2-3, with a possible D match to TRBD2 (6 bases). The CDR3 covers 14 residues. Trimming removed 4 bases from V and 0 bases from J, with 9 bases in between. Per the germline V gene, CDR1 is SGHDT and CDR2 is YYEEEE. The CDR3 DNA is TGTGCCAGCAGCCCGCGGGGTAGCACAGATACGCAGTATTTT. Translated: CASSPRGSTDTQYF.

The chain joins TRBV7-9 to TRBJ1-1, with a weak D call TRBD1 (6 bases). The CDR3 has 16 amino acids. V shed 0 bases and J shed 1 base, with 12 bases lying between them. CDR1 is SEHNR and CDR2 is FQNEAQ in the germline V gene (reference sequence). CDR3 DNA: TGTGCCAGCAGCTTAGCGGGGGCTAGTGAGAACACTGAAGCTTTCTTT. It encodes CASSLAGASENTEAFF. Variable domain in full (rest from reference TRBV7-9 and TRBJ1-1): DTGVSQNPRHKITKRGQNVTFRCDPISEHNRLYWYRQTLGQGPEFLTYFQNEAQLEKSRLLSDRFSAERPKGSFSTLEIQRTEQGDSAMYLCASSLAGASENTEAFFGQGTRLTVV.

CDR3 in amino acids: CASSIQFSIARSPLHF. CDR3 coding DNA: TGTGCCAGCAGCATACAATTCTCGATTGCACGTTCACCCCTCCACTTT. The chain recombines TRBV7-9 with TRBJ1-6; D gene ambiguous. The CDR3 covers 16 residues. CDR1 is SEHNR and CDR2 is FQNEAQ in the germline V gene (reference sequence). Trimming left V 5 bases short and J 9 bases short, with 20 bases between. Supplemented by reference TRBV7-9 and TRBJ1-6, the full variable domain reads DTGVSQNPRHKITKRGQNVTFRCDPISEHNRLYWYRQTLGQGPEFLTYFQNEAQLEKSRLLSDRFSAERPKGSFSTLEIQRTEQGDSAMYLCASSIQFSIARSPLHFGNGTRLTVT.

The V and J genes are TRBV11-2 and TRBJ2-5; D unresolved. Trimming took off 2 bases at V and 2 bases at J, with 6 bases between the two ends. From germline, CDR1 is SGHAT and CDR2 FQNNGV. The CDR3 consists of 13 residues. CDR3 nucleotides: TGTGCCAGCAGCTTACTCTTACAAGAGACCCAGTACTTC. Residues: CASSLLLQETQYF.

The chain carries TRBV3-1 (or the pseudogene TRBV3-2) and TRBJ1-2; possibly TRBD1 for D (6 bases). The CDR3 covers 14 residues. The V and J ends lost 4 bases and 1 base respectively, with 10 bases between them. Germline assignment: CDR1 LGHDT and CDR2 YNNKEL (reference sequence). CDR3 in amino acids: CASSRGGLNYGYTF. The CDR3 DNA follows: TGTGCCAGCAGCCGCGGGGGGCTTAACTATGGCTACACCTTC.

The chain joins TRBV5-6 to TRBJ1-1; D not certain. V was clipped by 4 bases and J by 4 bases, with 14 bases between them. CDR1 SGHDT and CDR2 YYEEEE come from the germline V gene. The CDR3 length is 14 residues. DNA of the CDR3: TGTGCCAGCAGCCTTCCCCCGGGAGTCACTGAAGCTTTCTTT. Its protein product is CASSLPPGVTEAFF.

The chain couples TRBV5-6 to TRBJ1-3; D might be TRBD1 (6 bases). The CDR3 loop spans 17 amino acids. Trimming took off 2 bases at V and 4 bases at J, with 19 bases between the two ends. Germline V gene data show CDR1 as SGHDT and CDR2 as YYEEEE. The CDR3, as DNA: TGTGCCAGCAGCTTTACTCCAGCCCCAGGGACAGGAAACACCATATATTTT. Encoded protein: CASSFTPAPGTGNTIYF.

The chain links TRBV6-2 or TRBV6-3 to TRBJ2-5, with D perhaps matching TRBD2 (5 bases). With 2 bases removed from V and 4 bases from J, the gap between germline ends came to 14 bases. CDR3 length equals 15 residues. Germline CDR1 reads MNHEY; CDR2 reads SVGEGT. The CDR3 loop is CASSYEGFEGETQYF. The CDR3 region has the DNA TGTGCCAGCAGTTACGAAGGTTTTGAGGGAGAGACCCAGTACTTC.